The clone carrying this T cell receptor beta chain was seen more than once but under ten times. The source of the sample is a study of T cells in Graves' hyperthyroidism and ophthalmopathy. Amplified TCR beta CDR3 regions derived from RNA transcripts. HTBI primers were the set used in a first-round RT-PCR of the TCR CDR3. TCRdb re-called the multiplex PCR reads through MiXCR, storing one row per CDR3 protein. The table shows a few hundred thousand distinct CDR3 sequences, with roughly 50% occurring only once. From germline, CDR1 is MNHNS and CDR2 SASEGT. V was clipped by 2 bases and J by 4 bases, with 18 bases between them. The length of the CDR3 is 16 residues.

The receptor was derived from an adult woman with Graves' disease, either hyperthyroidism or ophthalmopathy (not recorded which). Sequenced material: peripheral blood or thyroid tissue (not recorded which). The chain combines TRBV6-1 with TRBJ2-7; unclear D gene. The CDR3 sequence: CASSEFPDRFSYEQYF. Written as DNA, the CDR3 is TGTGCCAGCAGTGAATTCCCGGATCGTTTTTCATACGAGCAGTACTTC.